A selection of T cell receptor beta chains follows, all from one sample in a study of T cell clones after liver transplantation. The method was immunoSEQ multiplex PCR; TCRdb's version includes in-frame clones alone and lacks a portion of them. The sample records about 53,000 clones, about 81% being singletons. The material was CD4+ T cells from blood, obtained before liver transplant. The source of these receptors is a human donor who received a liver transplant. Both conserved end residues are trimmed from each CDR3.

length | J | V | CDR3
11 | TRBJ2-1 | TRBV5-6 | ASSLDRSNEQF
11 | TRBJ2-3 | TRBV7-9 | ASSLGGINTQY
14 | TRBJ2-1 | TRBV10-3 | AISLGTASGNNEQF
12 | TRBJ2-7 | TRBV19 | ASSLRTGNHEQY
12 | TRBJ1-3 | TRBV6-5 | ASSPGQIGNTIY
12 | TRBJ2-7 | TRBV4-3 | ASSLNGGLNEQY
12 | TRBJ2-5 | TRBV5-1 | ASSLGGKQETQY
13 | TRBJ1-2 | TRBV4-3 | ASSQGWTENYGYT
12 | TRBJ1-4 | TRBV18 | ASSLGQGAEKLF
14 | TRBJ2-7 | TRBV28 | ASSLRLAELSYEQY
13 | TRBJ2-7 | TRBV19 | ASSIEDFGIYEQY